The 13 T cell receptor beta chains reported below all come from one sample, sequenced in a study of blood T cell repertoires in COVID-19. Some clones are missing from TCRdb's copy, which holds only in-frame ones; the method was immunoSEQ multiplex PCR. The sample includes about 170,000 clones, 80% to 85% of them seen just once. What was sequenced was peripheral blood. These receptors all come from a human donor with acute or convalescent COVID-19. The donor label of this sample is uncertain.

The CDR3 nucleotides are TGTGCCAGCAGCCCCCTAATTTCAGCGGGCACTGAAGCTTTCTTT. Translated, it gives CASSPLISAGTEAFF. The rearrangement joins TRBV7-9 to TRBJ1-1; no clear D. This CDR3 contains 15 residues. Germline V lookup: CDR1 SEHNR, CDR2 FQNEAQ (reference sequence). V was cut by 5 bases and J by 4 bases, with 17 bases left in between.

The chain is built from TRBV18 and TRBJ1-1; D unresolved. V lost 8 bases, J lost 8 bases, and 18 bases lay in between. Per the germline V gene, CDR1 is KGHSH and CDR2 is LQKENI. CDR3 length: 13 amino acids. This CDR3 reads CASRVNKAMEAFF. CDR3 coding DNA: TGTGCCAGCCGGGTAAATAAGGCGATGGAAGCTTTCTTT.

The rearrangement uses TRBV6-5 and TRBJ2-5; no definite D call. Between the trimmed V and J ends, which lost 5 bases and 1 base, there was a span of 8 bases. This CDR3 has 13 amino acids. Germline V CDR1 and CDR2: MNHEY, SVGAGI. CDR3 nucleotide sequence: TGTGCCAGCAGTCTATTGGTCCAAGAGACCCAGTACTTC. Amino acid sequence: CASSLLVQETQYF.

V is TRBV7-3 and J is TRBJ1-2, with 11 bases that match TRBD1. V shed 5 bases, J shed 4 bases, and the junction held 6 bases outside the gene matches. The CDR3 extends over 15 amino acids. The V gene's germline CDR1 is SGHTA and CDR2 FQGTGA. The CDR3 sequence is CASSPGTGGPYGYTF. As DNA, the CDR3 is TGTGCCAGCAGCCCGGGGACAGGGGGACCCTATGGCTACACCTTC.

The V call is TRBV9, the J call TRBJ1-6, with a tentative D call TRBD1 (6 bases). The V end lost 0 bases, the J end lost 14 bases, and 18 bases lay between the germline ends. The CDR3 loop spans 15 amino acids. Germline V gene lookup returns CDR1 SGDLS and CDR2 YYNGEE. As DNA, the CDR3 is TGTGCCAGCAGCGTAGGGGAAGGGCAGGGGCAGGCCCTCCACTTT. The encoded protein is CASSVGEGQGQALHF.

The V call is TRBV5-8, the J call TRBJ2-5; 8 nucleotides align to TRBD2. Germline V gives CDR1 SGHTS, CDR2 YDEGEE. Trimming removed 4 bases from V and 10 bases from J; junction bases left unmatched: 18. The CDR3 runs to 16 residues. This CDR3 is CASSPGDHTSGQSQYF. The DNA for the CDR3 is TGTGCCAGCAGCCCTGGAGACCATACTAGCGGTCAAAGCCAGTACTTC.

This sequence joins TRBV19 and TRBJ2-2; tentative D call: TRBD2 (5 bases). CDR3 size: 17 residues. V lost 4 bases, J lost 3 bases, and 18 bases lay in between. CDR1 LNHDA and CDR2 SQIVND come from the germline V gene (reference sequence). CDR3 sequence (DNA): TGTGCCAGTAGTAACCGGGATCCAGGCCTTTACACCGGGGAGCTGTTTTTT. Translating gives CASSNRDPGLYTGELFF.

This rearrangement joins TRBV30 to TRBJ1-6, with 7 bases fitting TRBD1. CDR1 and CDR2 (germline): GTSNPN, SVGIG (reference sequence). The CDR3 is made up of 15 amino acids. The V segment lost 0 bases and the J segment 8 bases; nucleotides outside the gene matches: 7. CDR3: CAWSVIGGVDSPLHF. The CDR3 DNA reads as TGTGCCTGGAGTGTGATAGGGGGCGTCGATTCACCCCTCCACTTT. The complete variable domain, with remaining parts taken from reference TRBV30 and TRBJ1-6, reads SQTIHQWPATLVQPVGSPLSLECTVEGTSNPNLYWYRQAAGRGLQLLFYSVGIGQISSEVPQNLSASRPQDRQFILSSKKLLLSDSGFYLCAWSVIGGVDSPLHFGNGTRLTVT.

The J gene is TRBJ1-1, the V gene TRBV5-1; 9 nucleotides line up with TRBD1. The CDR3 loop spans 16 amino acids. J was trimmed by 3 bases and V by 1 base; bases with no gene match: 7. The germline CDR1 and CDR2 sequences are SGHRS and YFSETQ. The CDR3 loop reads CASSLTGGAPDTEAFF. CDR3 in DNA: TGCGCCAGCAGCTTGACAGGGGGCGCCCCGGACACTGAAGCTTTCTTT.

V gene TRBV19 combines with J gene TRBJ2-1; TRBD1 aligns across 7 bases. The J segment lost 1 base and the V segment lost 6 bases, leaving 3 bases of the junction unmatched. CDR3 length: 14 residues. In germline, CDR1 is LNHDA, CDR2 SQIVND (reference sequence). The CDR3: CASRQTGSYNEQFF. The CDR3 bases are TGTGCCAGTAGACAGACAGGGTCCTACAATGAGCAGTTCTTC.

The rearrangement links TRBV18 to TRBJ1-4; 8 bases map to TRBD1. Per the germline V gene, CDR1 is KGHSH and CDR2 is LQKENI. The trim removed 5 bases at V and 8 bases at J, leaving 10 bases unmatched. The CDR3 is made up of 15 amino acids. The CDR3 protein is CASSRTGTLSEKLFF. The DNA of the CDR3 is TGTGCCAGCTCAAGGACAGGGACGTTGAGCGAAAAACTGTTTTTT.

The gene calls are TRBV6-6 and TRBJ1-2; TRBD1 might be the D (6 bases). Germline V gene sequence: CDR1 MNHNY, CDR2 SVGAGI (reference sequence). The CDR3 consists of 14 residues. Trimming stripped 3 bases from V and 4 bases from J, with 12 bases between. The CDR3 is CASSYTGWVYGYTF. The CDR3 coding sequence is TGTGCCAGCAGTTATACAGGGTGGGTCTATGGCTACACCTTC.

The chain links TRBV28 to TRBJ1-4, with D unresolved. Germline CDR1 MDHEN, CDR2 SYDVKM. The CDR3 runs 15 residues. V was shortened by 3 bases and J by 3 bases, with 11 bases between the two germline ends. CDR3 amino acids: CASSFRRVANEKLFF. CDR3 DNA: TGTGCCAGCAGTTTCCGGAGGGTCGCTAATGAAAAACTGTTTTTT.